This T cell receptor (beta chain) was sequenced for a study of blood T cell repertoires in COVID-19. Participant age was roughly 18 to 90 years, and participants resided in approximately 24 US areas. Clinical histories supplied by participants themselves formed the basis of cohort assignment. V lost 8 bases to trimming and J lost 4 bases; unmatched junction nucleotides: 5. CDR1 is SNHLY and CDR2 is FYNNEI in the germline V gene. This CDR3 contains 13 residues. Per the original methods: Reference gene primer amplification gave nucleated cell count estimates. The table came from immunoSEQ multiplex PCR; TCRdb's copy has only in-frame clones and leaves some out. Clone size and V and J calls were adopted from that table, with D and trimming inferred from the DNA. This sample has 300,000 to 450,000 clones, with roughly 84% found just once.

This clonotype was sampled from a woman in her twenties or thirties who had recovered from COVID-19. The gene calls are TRBV2 and TRBJ2-7; 10 nucleotides match TRBD1. Sequencing was performed on PBMCs or T cells enriched from blood (not recorded which). In nucleotides, the CDR3 is TGTGCCAGCCGTCGACAGGGGGCTTACGAGCAGTACTTC. Amino acid sequence: CASRRQGAYEQYF.